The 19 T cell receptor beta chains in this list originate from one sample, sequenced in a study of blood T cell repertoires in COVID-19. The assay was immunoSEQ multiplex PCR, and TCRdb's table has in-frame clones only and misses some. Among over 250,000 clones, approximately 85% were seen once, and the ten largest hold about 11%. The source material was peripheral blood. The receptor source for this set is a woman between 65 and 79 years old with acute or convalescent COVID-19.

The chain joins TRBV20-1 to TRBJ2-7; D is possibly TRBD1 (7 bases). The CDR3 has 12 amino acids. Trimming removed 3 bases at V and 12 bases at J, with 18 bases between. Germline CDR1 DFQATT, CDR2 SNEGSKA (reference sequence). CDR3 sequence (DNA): TGCAGTGCTAGTCGTCTCGGACAGGAGGGGTACTTC. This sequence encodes CSASRLGQEGYF.

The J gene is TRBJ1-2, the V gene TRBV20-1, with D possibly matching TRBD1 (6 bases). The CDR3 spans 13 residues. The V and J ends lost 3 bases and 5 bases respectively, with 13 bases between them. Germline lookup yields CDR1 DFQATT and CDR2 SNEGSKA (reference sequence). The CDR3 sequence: CSASLDSQYGYTF. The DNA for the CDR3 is TGCAGTGCTAGTTTGGACAGCCAGTATGGCTACACCTTC.

This CDR3 is CASSLQTGNTYEQYF. Written as DNA, the CDR3 is TGCGCCAGCAGCCTACAGACAGGGAATACCTACGAGCAGTACTTC. V usage is TRBV5-1 and J usage is TRBJ2-7; 7 bases agree with TRBD1. With V trimmed by 4 bases and J by 2 bases, 9 bases remained unmatched. The CDR3 runs 15 residues. In germline, CDR1 is SGHRS, CDR2 YFSETQ.

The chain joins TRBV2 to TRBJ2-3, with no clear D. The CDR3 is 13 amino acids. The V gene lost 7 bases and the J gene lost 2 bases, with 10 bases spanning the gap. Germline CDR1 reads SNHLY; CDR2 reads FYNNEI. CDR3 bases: TGTGCCAGCATCCCAGGCTCCACAGATACGCAGTATTTT. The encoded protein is CASIPGSTDTQYF.

The CDR3 DNA reads as TGTGCCAGCAGTACTACGGGGGTGGGGTATGGCTACACCTTC. This encodes CASSTTGVGYGYTF. The V call is TRBV28, the J call TRBJ1-2, with TRBD1 as a possible D gene (5 bases). The CDR3 is 14 residues long. V was cut by 5 bases and J by 5 bases, with 15 bases left in between. Germline CDR1 and CDR2: MDHEN and SYDVKM.

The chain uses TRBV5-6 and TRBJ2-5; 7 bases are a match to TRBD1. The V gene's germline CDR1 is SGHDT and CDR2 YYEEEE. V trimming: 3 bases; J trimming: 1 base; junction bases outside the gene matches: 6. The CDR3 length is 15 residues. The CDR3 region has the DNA TGTGCCAGCAGCTGGGAGACAGGGCCCCAAGAGACCCAGTACTTC. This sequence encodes CASSWETGPQETQYF.

The CDR3 is CASSLGILSNQPQHF. The CDR3 DNA reads as TGTGCCAGCAGCTTGGGAATACTTTCAAATCAGCCCCAGCATTTT. V and J are TRBV5-5 and TRBJ1-5; D ambiguous. The CDR3 has 15 amino acids. Germline CDR1 reads SGHKS; CDR2 reads YYEKEE (reference sequence). Between the trimmed V and J ends, which lost 0 bases and 4 bases, there was a span of 11 bases.

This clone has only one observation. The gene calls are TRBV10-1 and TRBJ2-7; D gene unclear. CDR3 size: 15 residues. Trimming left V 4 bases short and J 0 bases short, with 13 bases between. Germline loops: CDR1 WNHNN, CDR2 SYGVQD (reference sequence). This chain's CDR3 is CASSAAGSSSYEQYF. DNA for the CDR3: TGCGCCAGCAGTGCTGCCGGGTCCTCCTCCTACGAGCAGTACTTC.

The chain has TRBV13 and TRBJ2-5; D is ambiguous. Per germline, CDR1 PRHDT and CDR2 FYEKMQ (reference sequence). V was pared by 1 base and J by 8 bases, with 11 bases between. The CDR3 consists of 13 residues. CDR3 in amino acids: CASSLVGRPTQYF. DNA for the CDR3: TGTGCCAGCAGCTTAGTGGGCCGACCTACCCAGTACTTC.

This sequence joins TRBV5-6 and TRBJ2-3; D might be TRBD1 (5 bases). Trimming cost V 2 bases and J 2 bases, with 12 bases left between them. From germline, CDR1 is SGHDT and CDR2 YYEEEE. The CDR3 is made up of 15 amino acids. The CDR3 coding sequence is TGTGCCAGCAGCTTTGGGGCAGGAGCCACAGATACGCAGTATTTT. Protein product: CASSFGAGATDTQYF.

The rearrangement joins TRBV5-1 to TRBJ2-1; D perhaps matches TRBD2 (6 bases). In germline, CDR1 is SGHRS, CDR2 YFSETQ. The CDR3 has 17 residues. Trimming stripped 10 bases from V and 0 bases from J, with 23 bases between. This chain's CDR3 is CASRRTPGVRSYNEQFF. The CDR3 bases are TGCGCCTCTAGGAGGACTCCGGGGGTTCGCTCCTACAATGAGCAGTTCTTC.

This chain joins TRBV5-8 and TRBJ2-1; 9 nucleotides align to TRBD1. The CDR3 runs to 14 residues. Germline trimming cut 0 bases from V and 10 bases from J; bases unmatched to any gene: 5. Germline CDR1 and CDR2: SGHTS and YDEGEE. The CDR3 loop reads CASSLETGGWEQFF. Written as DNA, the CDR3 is TGTGCCAGCAGCTTGGAGACAGGGGGTTGGGAGCAGTTCTTC.

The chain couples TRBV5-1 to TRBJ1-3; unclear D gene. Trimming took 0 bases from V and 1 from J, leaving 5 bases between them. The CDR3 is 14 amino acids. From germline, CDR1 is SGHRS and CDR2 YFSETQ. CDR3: CASSLDGSGNTIYF. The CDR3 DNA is TGCGCCAGCAGCTTGGACGGGTCTGGAAACACCATATATTTT.

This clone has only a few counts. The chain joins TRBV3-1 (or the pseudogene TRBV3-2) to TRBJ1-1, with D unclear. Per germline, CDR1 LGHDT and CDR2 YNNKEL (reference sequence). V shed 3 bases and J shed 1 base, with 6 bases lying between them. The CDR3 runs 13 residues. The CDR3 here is CASSQWPNTEAFF. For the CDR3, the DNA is TGTGCCAGCAGCCAGTGGCCGAACACTGAAGCTTTCTTT.

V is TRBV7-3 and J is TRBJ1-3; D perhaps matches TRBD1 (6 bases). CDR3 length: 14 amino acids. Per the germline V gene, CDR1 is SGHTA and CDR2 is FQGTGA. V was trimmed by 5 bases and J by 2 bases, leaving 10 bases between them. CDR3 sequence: CASSETGTGNTIYF. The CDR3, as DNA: TGTGCCAGCAGCGAAACAGGGACTGGAAACACCATATATTTT.

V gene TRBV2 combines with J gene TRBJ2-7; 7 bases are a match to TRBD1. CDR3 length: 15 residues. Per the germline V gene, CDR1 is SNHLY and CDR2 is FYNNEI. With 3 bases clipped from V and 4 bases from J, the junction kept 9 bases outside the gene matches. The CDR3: CASSEERGPYYEQYF. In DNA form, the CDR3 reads TGTGCCAGCAGTGAGGAGAGGGGGCCCTATTACGAGCAGTACTTC.

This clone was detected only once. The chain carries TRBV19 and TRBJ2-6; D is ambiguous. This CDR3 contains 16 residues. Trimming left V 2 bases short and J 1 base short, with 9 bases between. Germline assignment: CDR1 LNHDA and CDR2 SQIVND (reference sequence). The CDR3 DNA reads TGTGCCAGTAGTATACCCGCCGGGTCTGGGGCCAACGTCCTGACTTTC. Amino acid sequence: CASSIPAGSGANVLTF.

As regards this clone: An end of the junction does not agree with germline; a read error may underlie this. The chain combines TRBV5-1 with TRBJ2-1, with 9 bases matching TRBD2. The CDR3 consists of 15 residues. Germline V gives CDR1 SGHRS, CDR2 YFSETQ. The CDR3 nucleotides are TGCGCCAGCAGGGTGGGACTAGCAGAATACAACGAGCAGTTCTTC. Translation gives CASRVGLAEYNEQFF.

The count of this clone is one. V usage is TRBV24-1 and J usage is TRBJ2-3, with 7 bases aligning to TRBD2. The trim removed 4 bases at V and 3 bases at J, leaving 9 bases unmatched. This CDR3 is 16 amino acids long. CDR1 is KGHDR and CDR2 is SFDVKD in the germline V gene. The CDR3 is CATSDHSGAGTDTQYF. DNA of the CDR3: TGTGCCACCAGTGACCACAGCGGGGCGGGGACAGATACGCAGTATTTT.